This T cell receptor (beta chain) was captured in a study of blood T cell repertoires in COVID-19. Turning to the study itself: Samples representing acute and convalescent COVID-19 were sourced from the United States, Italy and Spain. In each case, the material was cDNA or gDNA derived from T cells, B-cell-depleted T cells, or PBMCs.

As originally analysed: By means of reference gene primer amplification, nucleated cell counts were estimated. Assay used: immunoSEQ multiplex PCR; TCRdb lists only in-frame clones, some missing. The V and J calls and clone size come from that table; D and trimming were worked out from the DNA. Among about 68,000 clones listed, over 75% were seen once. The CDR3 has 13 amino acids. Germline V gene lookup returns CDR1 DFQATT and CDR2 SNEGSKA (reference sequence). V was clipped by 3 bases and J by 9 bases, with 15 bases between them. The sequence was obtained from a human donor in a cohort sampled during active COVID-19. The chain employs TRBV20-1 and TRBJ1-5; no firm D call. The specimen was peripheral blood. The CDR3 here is CSASSVASGPQHF. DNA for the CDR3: TGCAGTGCTAGTTCGGTGGCCTCAGGGCCCCAGCATTTT.